This TCR beta chain was documented in a study of T cells expressing NK-cell markers (TCRdb year 2020). Turning to the overall study: Three sorted T-cell subsets (CD3+CD56+NKG2C+, CD3+CD56+NKG2C- and CD3+CD56-NKG2C+) from 7 to 9 donors had their TCR beta-chain repertoires profiled. Among the eight sequenced donors, only one was HCMV-seronegative, while the other seven were HCMV-seropositive. Libraries were sequenced as 2 x 150 bp reads on Illumina HiSeq 2000/2500, MiSeq or NextSeq. The study sequenced eight donors, all healthy volunteers chosen at random: three men and five women.

A commercial ELISA kit detecting HCMV-specific IgG in serum was used to determine HCMV serostatus. Peripheral blood mononuclear cells were isolated from blood by Ficoll density gradient centrifugation. From the cysteine up to the phenylalanine, the CDR3 has a length of 11 residues. No DNA was logged. The germline V gene (reference sequence) yields MNHEY for CDR1 and SMNVEV for CDR2. Worth noting for this clonotype: Its antigen specificity is not known.

Sequencing relied on an Illumina HiSeq 2000. TCR beta cDNA libraries were made by 5'RACE template switching that added a universal primer site and unique molecular identifiers. cDNA synthesis was primed from the TCR beta constant segment and was followed by two successive PCR amplification steps. In the paper's pipeline: Reads were demultiplexed and grouped by UMI with MIGEC, and clonotypes were assembled and quantified with MiTCR. To remove erroneous sequences, TCR cDNA sequences were retained only when supported by two or more reads. The tcR package was used for downstream repertoire analysis, with clonotypes matched between fractions based on CDR3 nucleotide sequence plus V segment. VDJmatch was used to annotate antigen specificity against VDJdb, with one amino acid substitution in CDR3 allowed. After reprocessing by TCRdb, each CDR3 protein sequence is one entry, and no DNA is given. The V and J calls were determined by TCRdb, not by the authors. This sample's listing comprises some 140,000 distinct CDR3 sequences. The ten largest clones take up around 37% of the sample.

Overall results and qualifications from the work: For 5 or 6 donors, the dominant CD3+CD56+NKG2C+ clonotypes were among the top 10 CD8+ clonotypes and accounted for 1.0-7.0% of CD8+ T cells. Those dominant clonotypes were again the most abundant among CD3+CD56-NKG2C+ cells in four donors, at about 25-65%. It remained unclear whether the expanded NKG2C-expressing T cell clones were specific for HCMV antigens.

The sequencing input was blood T cells: a sorted CD56 or NKG2C T cell subset, CD4+ or CD8+ T cells, or bulk PBMC T cells (not recorded which). This receptor chain uses TRBV27 and TRBJ1-2. The sequence came from a woman aged 45-59 years in good health. Donor details come from another sample of the same person, matched by shared clones. CDR3 reads: CASSGIYGYTF.